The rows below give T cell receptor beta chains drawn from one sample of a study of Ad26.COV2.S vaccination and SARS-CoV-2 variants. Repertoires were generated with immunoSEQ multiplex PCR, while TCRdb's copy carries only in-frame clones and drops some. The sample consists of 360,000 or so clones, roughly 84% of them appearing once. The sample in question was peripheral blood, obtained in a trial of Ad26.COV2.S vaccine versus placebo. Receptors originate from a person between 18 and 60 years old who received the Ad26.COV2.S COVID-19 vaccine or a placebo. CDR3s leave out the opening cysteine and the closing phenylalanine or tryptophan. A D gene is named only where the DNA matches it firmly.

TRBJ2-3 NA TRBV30 AWMPTLYGGPSDTQY
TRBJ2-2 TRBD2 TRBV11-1 ASSGGTIRTGELF
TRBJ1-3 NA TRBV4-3 ASSQVGLGDGSGNTIY
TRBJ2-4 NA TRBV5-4 ASSQRGREKGDIQY
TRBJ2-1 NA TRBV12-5 ASGLVLLSYNEQF
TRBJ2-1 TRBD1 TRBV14 ASSQRDSEYDLNEQF
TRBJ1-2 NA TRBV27 ASSLSGSHPGYT
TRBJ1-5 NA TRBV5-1 ASSLGTDQPQH
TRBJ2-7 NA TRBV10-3 AISEGGEQY
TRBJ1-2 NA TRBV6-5 ASSYSSVDGYT
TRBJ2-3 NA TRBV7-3 ASSSPAGGLRDTQY
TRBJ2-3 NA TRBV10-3 AISEIERVSTDTQY
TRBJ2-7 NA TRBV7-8 ASSHPDRQSPQAPYEQY
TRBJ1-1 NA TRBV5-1 ASSFLRDTEAF
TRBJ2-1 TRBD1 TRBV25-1 ASSGRQGGNYNEQF
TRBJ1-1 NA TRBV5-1 ASSFQGLGEAF
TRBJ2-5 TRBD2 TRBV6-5 ASSWLASGDGTQY
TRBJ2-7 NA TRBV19 ASNQGNVGFHEQY
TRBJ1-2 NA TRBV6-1 ASSDLVQANYGYT
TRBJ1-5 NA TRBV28 ASSSPGLGAQPQH
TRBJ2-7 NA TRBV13 ASSLQGSHEQY
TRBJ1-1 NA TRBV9 ASSPQPVNTEAF
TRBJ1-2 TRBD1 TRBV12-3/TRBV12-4 ASRTGGYGYT
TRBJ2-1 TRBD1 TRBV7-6 ASSTTGMGEQF
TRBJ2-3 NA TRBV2 ASRRQPSTDTQY
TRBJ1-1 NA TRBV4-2 ASSQGDRPNTEAF
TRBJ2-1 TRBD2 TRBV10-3 AISEARAGPPYNEQF
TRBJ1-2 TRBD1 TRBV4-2 ASSRGDRSYGYT
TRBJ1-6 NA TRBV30 AWSVIGGPLH
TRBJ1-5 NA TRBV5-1 ASSLEGNNQPQH
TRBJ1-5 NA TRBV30 AWSLRQSNSNQPQH
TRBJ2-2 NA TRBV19 ASSKDREGTGELF
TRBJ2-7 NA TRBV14 ASRGGGGAEQY
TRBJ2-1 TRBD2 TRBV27 ASKGVAGGLHNEQF
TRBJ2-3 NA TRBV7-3 ASSPEGGRQGTDTQY
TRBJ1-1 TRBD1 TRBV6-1 ASSEWTGAQNTEAF
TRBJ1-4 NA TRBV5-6 ASSLHSLRGKLF
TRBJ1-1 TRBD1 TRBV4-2 ASSQGTGMKMNTEAF
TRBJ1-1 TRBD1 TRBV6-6 ASSDLDRGAAEAF
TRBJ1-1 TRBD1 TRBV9 ASSPQGTVNTEAF
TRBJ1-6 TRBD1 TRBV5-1 ASSLGETGASSPLH
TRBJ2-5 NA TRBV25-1 ASSEYVAGETQY
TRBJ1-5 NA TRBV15 ATSSERSNQPQH